Presented here are 3 T cell receptor beta chains from one specimen sequenced in a study of metastatic and nonmetastatic thyroid tumors. With MiXCR, TCRdb reprocessed the PCR reads. The data show roughly 55,000 clones, around 15% seen once. Thyroid surgery was performed in patients who had received no treatment beforehand. Sample: blood. All receptors derive from a male donor with papillary thyroid cancer or a benign thyroid nodule (not recorded which). Some clones in this sample may be carry-over from other donors' samples.

Of note for this clone: A much larger clone differs from this one at a single base, so this may be a read error. CDR3 sequence (DNA): TGTGCCAGCAGCTCAGTACCTCAGGGAAGCACAGATACGCAGTATTTT. Encoded protein: CASSSVPQGSTDTQYF. The chain links TRBV9 to TRBJ2-3, with a possible D match to TRBD1 (5 bases). V was trimmed by 4 bases and J by 0 bases, leaving 15 bases between them. The CDR3 is made up of 16 amino acids. In germline, CDR1 is SGDLS, CDR2 YYNGEE.

This clone was observed at least ten times. V is TRBV7-1 and J is TRBJ2-2; 16 nucleotides align to TRBD2. TRBV7-1 is annotated as an ORF whose role is uncertain. V shed 3 bases and J 1 base; nucleotides not matched to a gene: 8. The CDR3 has 20 residues. As DNA, the CDR3 is TGTGCCAGCAGCTCCCCCCCGGGACTAGCGGGAGGGATGAACACCGGGGAGCTGTTTTTT. It specifies CASSSPPGLAGGMNTGELFF.

A note on this clone: One end of the junction varies from germline; a read error may be responsible. V and J are TRBV7-7 and TRBJ2-5; possibly TRBD2 for D (5 bases). Germline CDR1 is SSHAT and CDR2 is FNYEAQ (reference sequence). This CDR3 region has 16 residues. This CDR3 reads CASSLEFSSGQETQYF. The CDR3 DNA reads TGTGCTAGCAGCTTAGAGTTTTCCAGCGGCCAAGAGACCCAGTACTTC.